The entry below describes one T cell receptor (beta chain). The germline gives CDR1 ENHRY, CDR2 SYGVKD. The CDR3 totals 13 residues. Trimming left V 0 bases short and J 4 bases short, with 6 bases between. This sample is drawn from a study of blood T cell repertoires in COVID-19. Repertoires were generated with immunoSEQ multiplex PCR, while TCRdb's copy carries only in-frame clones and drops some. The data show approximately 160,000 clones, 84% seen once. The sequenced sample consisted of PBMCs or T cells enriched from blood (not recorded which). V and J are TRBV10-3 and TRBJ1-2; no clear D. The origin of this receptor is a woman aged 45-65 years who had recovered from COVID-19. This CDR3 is CAISESNGYGYTF. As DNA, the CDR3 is TGTGCCATCAGTGAGTCGAACGGCTATGGCTACACCTTC.